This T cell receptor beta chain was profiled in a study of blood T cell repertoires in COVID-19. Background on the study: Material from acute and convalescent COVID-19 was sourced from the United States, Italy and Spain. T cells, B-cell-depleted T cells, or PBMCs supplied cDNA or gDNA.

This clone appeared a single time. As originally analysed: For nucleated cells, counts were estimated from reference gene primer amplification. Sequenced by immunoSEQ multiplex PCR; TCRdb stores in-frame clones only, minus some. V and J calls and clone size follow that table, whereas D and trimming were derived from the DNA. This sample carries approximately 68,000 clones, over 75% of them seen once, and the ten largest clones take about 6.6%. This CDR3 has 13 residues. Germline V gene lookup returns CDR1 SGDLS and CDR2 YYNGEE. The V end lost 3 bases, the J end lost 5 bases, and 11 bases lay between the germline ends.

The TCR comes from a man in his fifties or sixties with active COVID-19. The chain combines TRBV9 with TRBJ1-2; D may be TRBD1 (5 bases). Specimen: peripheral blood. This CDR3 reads CASSASGAYGYTF. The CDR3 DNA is TGTGCCAGCAGCGCGAGCGGGGCGTATGGCTACACCTTC.